The 24 T cell receptor beta chains below all came from one sample that was sequenced in a study of cytomegalovirus exposure and HLA in healthy donors. The PCR was carried out with 60 Vbeta primers and 13 Jbeta primers. Measured with immunoSEQ multiplex PCR; TCRdb has only the in-frame clones, and not every one. This table has approximately 210,000 clones, roughly 76% appearing once. Sample: PBMCs. The receptors shown here come from a woman aged 30 to 39 in good health and CMV-seropositive.

The chain uses TRBV19 and TRBJ1-5; no reliable D call. V was trimmed by 7 bases and J by 0 bases, leaving 13 bases between them. Germline V gives CDR1 LNHDA, CDR2 SQIVND (reference sequence). The CDR3 contains 15 residues. CDR3 nucleotides: TGTGCCAGTATGCCGGGAGCGTATAGCAATCAGCCCCAGCATTTT. Encoded protein: CASMPGAYSNQPQHF.

The chain employs TRBV30 and TRBJ2-7; 7 nucleotides align to TRBD2. The V segment lost 2 bases and the J segment 6 bases; nucleotides outside the gene matches: 4. CDR1 and CDR2 from the germline V gene are GTSNPN and SVGIG (reference sequence). The CDR3 is 12 residues long. The CDR3 nucleotides read TGTGCCTGGAGTCCCCGCGGGGGCGAGCAGTACTTC. The encoded protein is CAWSPRGGEQYF.

This clone came up a few times. V usage is TRBV4-3 and J usage is TRBJ2-3; 7 bases match TRBD2. The CDR3 covers 15 residues. Per germline, CDR1 LGHNA and CDR2 YSLEER. J was trimmed by 6 bases and V by 0 bases; bases with no gene match: 6. CDR3 region: CASSQDLRGGDTQYF. For the CDR3, the DNA is TGCGCCAGCAGCCAAGACTTACGGGGAGGGGATACGCAGTATTTT.

The J gene is TRBJ2-1, the V gene TRBV11-2, with D maybe TRBD2 (6 bases). Trimming stripped 1 base from V and 12 bases from J, with 10 bases between. Germline V gives CDR1 SGHAT, CDR2 FQNNGV. The CDR3 has 12 amino acids. DNA of the CDR3: TGTGCCAGCAGCTTAGGTGTCGGGGGGCAGTTCTTC. Translated: CASSLGVGGQFF. The full variable domain, completed using reference TRBV11-2 and TRBJ2-1, is EAGVAQSPRYKIIEKRQSVAFWCNPISGHATLYWYQQILGQGPKLLIQFQNNGVVDDSQLPKDRFSAERLKGVDSTLKIQPAKLEDSAVYLCASSLGVGGQFFGPGTRLTVL.

In DNA, the CDR3 is TGCAGCGTAGCACTAGTAACGTCTTCTGAGACCCAGTACTTC. Translated: CSVALVTSSETQYF. The chain combines TRBV29-1 with TRBJ2-5, with D perhaps TRBD2 (5 bases). V was clipped by 6 bases and J by 5 bases, with 19 bases between them. This CDR3 spans 14 amino acids. The germline V gene encodes CDR1 SQVTM and CDR2 ANQGSEA.

The chain employs TRBV9 and TRBJ2-3, with a tentative D call TRBD2 (7 bases). Trimming cost V 0 bases and J 6 bases, with 17 bases left between them. This CDR3 has 16 residues. Germline V gene lookup returns CDR1 SGDLS and CDR2 YYNGEE. The CDR3 DNA is TGTGCCAGCAGCGTAGTGGGGGGGCGTGTTTCGGATACGCAGTATTTT. Amino acid sequence: CASSVVGGRVSDTQYF.

This chain uses TRBV5-1 with TRBJ1-1; a possible D gene is TRBD1 (5 bases). The CDR3 extends over 13 amino acids. V was trimmed by 4 bases and J by 3 bases, leaving 10 bases between them. Germline lookup yields CDR1 SGHRS and CDR2 YFSETQ. The CDR3 region has the DNA TGCGCCAGCAGCGTCAGGGTTGACACTGAAGCTTTCTTT. Its translation is CASSVRVDTEAFF.

In DNA, the CDR3 is TGCGCCAGCAGCTTTGGGACTACGACAGATACGCAGTATTTT. Amino acid sequence: CASSFGTTTDTQYF. The genes are TRBV5-1 and TRBJ2-3, with 7 bases aligning to TRBD2. This CDR3 has 14 residues. The germline gives CDR1 SGHRS, CDR2 YFSETQ. V dropped 2 bases and J dropped 3; count of bases not matched to a gene: 3. The complete variable domain, with remaining parts taken from reference TRBV5-1 and TRBJ2-3, reads KAGVTQTPRYLIKTRGQQVTLSCSPISGHRSVSWYQQTPGQGLQFLFEYFSETQRNKGNFPGRFSGRQFSNSRSEMNVSTLELGDSALYLCASSFGTTTDTQYFGPGTRLTVL.

This clone is a singleton in its sample. The rearrangement joins TRBV21-1 to TRBJ2-2; whether TRBD1, the table's D call, matches the DNA was not checked. TRBV21-1 counts as a pseudogene. This CDR3 spans 15 amino acids. CDR3 amino acids: CASSRQGLRPGELFF. CDR3 DNA: TGTGCCAGCAGCAGACAGGGGTTGAGGCCCGGGGAGCTGTTTTTT.

This chain uses TRBV10-3 with TRBJ1-4, with TRBD1 matching over 9 bases. Germline loops: CDR1 ENHRY, CDR2 SYGVKD. The CDR3 extends over 15 amino acids. V dropped 4 bases and J dropped 2; count of bases not matched to a gene: 2. The CDR3 loop is CAISAGQGTNEKLFF. The CDR3 coding sequence is TGTGCCATCAGTGCTGGACAGGGGACTAATGAAAAACTGTTTTTT.

The chain joins TRBV2 to TRBJ2-3, with a weak D call TRBD1 (6 bases). The CDR3 has 15 residues. Deletions cut 5 bases from V and 6 bases from J, with 18 bases between. Germline V lookup: CDR1 SNHLY, CDR2 FYNNEI. The DNA of the CDR3 is TGTGCCAGCAGTCCACAGGGTCTTCTCGGGGATACGCAGTATTTT. This translates into CASSPQGLLGDTQYF.

The V and J genes are TRBV27 and TRBJ2-3, with 12 bases fitting TRBD1. This CDR3 contains 16 residues. J was trimmed by 4 bases and V by 2 bases; bases with no gene match: 4. CDR1 is MNHEY, CDR2 SMNVEV, per germline (reference sequence). The CDR3 protein is CASSLHGTGGADTQYF. In nucleotides, the CDR3 is TGTGCCAGCAGTTTACATGGGACAGGGGGCGCAGATACGCAGTATTTT.

The CDR3 sequence is CASSQSPGYEQYF. DNA of the CDR3: TGTGCCAGCAGCCAATCCCCCGGGTACGAGCAGTACTTC. The chain uses TRBV16 and TRBJ2-7; no clear D gene. V gave up 0 bases and J gave up 4 bases, with 7 bases separating them. The length of the CDR3 is 13 residues. Germline CDR1 is KGHSY and CDR2 is FQNENV.

The rearrangement uses TRBV10-3 and TRBJ2-6; no clear D. The CDR3 covers 16 residues. V was clipped by 0 bases and J by 0 bases, with 6 bases between them. Germline CDR1 and CDR2: ENHRY and SYGVKD. The CDR3 DNA reads TGTGCCATCAGTGAGTCGAGCATCTCTGGGGCCAACGTCCTGACTTTC. This translates into CAISESSISGANVLTF.

The J gene is TRBJ2-1, the V gene TRBV4-1; 7 bases match TRBD2. The CDR3 runs 18 residues. The germline V gene has CDR1 MGHRA and CDR2 YSYEKL. The J segment lost 1 base and the V segment lost 0 bases, leaving 9 bases of the junction unmatched. CDR3 sequence: CASSQDQAGTISYNEQFF. The DNA of the CDR3 is TGCGCCAGCAGCCAAGATCAAGCCGGGACTATATCCTACAATGAGCAGTTCTTC.

V and J are TRBV18 and TRBJ2-3; 11 positions agree with TRBD2. Trimming at V came to 3 bases and at J to 9 bases, leaving 8 bases not matched to a gene. The CDR3 length is 15 residues. CDR1 KGHSH and CDR2 LQKENI come from the germline V gene. This CDR3 is CASSPIAGGSITQYF. Written as DNA, the CDR3 is TGTGCCAGCTCACCCATAGCGGGAGGGAGTATCACGCAGTATTTT.

This clone was observed a few times. The chain combines TRBV5-6 with TRBJ2-4; 8 positions agree with TRBD1. After removal of 4 bases from V and 4 bases from J, the junction contained 7 bases not matched to a gene. The CDR3 sequence is 15 residues long. CDR1 is SGHDT and CDR2 is YYEEEE in the germline V gene. DNA of the CDR3: TGTGCCAGCAGCGTGTTCGGACAGGGAAAAAACATTCAGTACTTC. Translated, it gives CASSVFGQGKNIQYF.

The rearrangement joins TRBV11-3 to TRBJ2-5; D is ambiguous. This CDR3 is 13 amino acids long. Germline CDR1 SGHNT, CDR2 YENEEA. Trimming took off 0 bases at V and 7 bases at J, with 9 bases between the two ends. CDR3 DNA: TGTGCCAGCAGCTTAGACGAGCGTGCGACCCAGTACTTC. This sequence encodes CASSLDERATQYF.

DNA of the CDR3: TGTGCCAGCAGCTTGAAACAGGGGTTTACCGGGGAGCTGTTTTTT. Translated: CASSLKQGFTGELFF. V is TRBV5-4 and J is TRBJ2-2, with 7 bases lining up with TRBD1. J was trimmed by 5 bases and V by 1 base; bases with no gene match: 5. CDR3 size: 15 residues. Germline assignment: CDR1 SGHNT and CDR2 YYREEE (reference sequence).

This sequence joins TRBV5-4 and TRBJ2-7, with 11 bases that match TRBD2. V was clipped by 3 bases and J by 2 bases; unmatched bases: 4. Germline CDR1 reads SGHNT; CDR2 reads YYREEE (reference sequence). This CDR3 is 15 amino acids long. CDR3: CASSSGLAGTYEQYF. The CDR3 region has the DNA TGTGCCAGCAGCTCCGGACTAGCGGGTACCTACGAGCAGTACTTC. Drawing the rest from reference TRBV5-4 and TRBJ2-7, the complete variable domain is ETGVTQSPTHLIKTRGQQVTLRCSSQSGHNTVSWYQQALGQGPQFIFQYYREEENGRGNFPPRFSGLQFPNYSSELNVNALELDDSALYLCASSSGLAGTYEQYFGPGTRLTVT.

In its sample, this clone was seen a few times. The chain joins TRBV5-1 to TRBJ2-5, with TRBD2 identical over 7 bases. The CDR3 totals 16 residues. CDR1 and CDR2 (germline): SGHRS, YFSETQ. J gave up 5 bases and V 5 bases, and 15 bases lay outside the gene matches. The CDR3 reads CASSYLASGVGETQYF. CDR3 coding DNA: TGCGCCAGCAGTTATTTGGCTAGCGGAGTGGGGGAGACCCAGTACTTC.

The V and J genes are TRBV5-1 and TRBJ1-5, with D possibly TRBD1 on 6 matching bases. This CDR3 contains 14 residues. Between the trimmed V and J ends, which lost 0 bases and 4 bases, there was a span of 8 bases. Germline CDR1 is SGHRS and CDR2 is YFSETQ. The CDR3 DNA reads TGCGCCAGCAGCTTGGTAGGGGGTAATCAGCCCCAGCATTTT. This sequence encodes CASSLVGGNQPQHF.

This sequence joins TRBV28 and TRBJ2-7; 9 nucleotides line up with TRBD1. Germline values: CDR1 MDHEN, CDR2 SYDVKM. CDR3 size: 14 residues. V lost 8 bases, J lost 3 bases, and 8 bases stayed unmatched. CDR3 sequence (DNA): TGTGCCAGCCACGGACAGGGGATCTTCTACGAGCAGTACTTC. Translation: CASHGQGIFYEQYF.

This sequence joins TRBV28 and TRBJ2-1; TRBD2 agrees at 8 bases. The CDR3 totals 12 residues. V gave up 5 bases and J gave up 15 bases; unmatched junction bases: 9. Germline CDR1 MDHEN, CDR2 SYDVKM. The CDR3 reads CASSTSTSATFF. CDR3 DNA: TGTGCCAGCAGTACCTCGACTAGCGCAACGTTCTTC.